This T cell receptor beta chain was found in a study of T cell changes during pregnancy in multiple sclerosis. The data were produced by immunoSEQ multiplex PCR, yet TCRdb's version contains in-frame clones alone and is incomplete. There are 120,000 or so clones in the sample; over 85% occur only once, and 6.2% lies in the top ten. The CDR3 sequence is 15 residues long. V lost 1 base and J lost 0; bases outside the gene matches: 4. Per germline, CDR1 SQVTM and CDR2 ANQGSEA. The chain is built from TRBV29-1 and TRBJ2-7, with 9 bases fitting TRBD1. The TCR sequence derives from a female donor with multiple sclerosis, enrolled in a pregnancy study. Sequencing was performed on peripheral blood, taken before pregnancy. CDR3 in DNA: TGCAGCGTTGAAGGGGGACAGGGCAGCTCCTACGAGCAGTACTTC. Translated, it gives CSVEGGQGSSYEQYF.